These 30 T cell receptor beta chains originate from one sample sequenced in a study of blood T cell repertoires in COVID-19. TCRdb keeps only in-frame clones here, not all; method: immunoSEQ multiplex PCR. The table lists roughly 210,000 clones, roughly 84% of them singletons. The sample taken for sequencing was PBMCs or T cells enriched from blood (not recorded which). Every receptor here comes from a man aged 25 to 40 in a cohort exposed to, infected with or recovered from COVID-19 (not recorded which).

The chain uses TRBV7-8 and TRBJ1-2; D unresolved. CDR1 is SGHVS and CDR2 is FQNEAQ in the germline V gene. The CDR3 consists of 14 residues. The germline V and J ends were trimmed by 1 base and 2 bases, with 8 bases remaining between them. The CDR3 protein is CASSLGGVNYGYTF. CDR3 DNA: TGTGCCAGCAGCTTAGGCGGGGTCAACTATGGCTACACCTTC.

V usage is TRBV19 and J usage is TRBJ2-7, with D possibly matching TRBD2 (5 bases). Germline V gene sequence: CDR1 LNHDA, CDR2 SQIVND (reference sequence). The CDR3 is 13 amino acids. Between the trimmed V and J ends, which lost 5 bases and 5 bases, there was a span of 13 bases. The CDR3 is CASSPPEVDEQYF. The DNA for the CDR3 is TGTGCCAGTAGTCCCCCGGAGGTGGACGAGCAGTACTTC.

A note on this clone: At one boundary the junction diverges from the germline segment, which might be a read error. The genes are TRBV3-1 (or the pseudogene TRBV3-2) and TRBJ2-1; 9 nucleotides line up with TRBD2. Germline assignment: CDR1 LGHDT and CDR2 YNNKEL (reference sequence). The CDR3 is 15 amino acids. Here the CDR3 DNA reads TGTGCCAGCAGGCAAGGACTAGCGTTCTACAATGAGCAGTTCTTC. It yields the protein CASRQGLAFYNEQFF.

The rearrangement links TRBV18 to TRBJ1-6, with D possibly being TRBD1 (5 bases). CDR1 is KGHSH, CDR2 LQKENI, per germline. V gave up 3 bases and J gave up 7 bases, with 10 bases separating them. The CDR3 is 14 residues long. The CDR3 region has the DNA TGTGCCAGCTCACCGCTACAGGAGAATTCACCCCTCCACTTT. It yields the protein CASSPLQENSPLHF.

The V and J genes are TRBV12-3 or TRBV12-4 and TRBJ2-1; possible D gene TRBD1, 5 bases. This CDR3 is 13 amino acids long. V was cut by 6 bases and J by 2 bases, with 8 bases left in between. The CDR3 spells CASSRVAYNEQFF. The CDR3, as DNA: TGTGCCAGCAGCAGGGTAGCCTACAATGAGCAGTTCTTC.

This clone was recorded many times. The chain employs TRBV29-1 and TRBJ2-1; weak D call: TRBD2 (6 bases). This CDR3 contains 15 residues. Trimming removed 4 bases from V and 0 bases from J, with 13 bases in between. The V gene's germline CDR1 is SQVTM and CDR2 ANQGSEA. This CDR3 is CSVGGTLSSYNEQFF. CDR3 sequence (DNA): TGCAGCGTTGGGGGGACTTTGAGCTCCTACAATGAGCAGTTCTTC.

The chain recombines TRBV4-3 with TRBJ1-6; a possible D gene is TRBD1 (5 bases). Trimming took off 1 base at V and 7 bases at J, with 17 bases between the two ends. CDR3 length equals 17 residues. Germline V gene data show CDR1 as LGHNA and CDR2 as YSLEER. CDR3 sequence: CASSQGGGGLQNSPLHF. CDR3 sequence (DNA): TGCGCCAGCAGCCAAGGGGGCGGGGGACTGCAGAATTCACCCCTCCACTTT.

In DNA form, the CDR3 reads TGTGCCAGCAGCCCTCCAACGGGAGGGGTAGATACGCAGTATTTT. Translating gives CASSPPTGGVDTQYF. J is TRBJ2-3 and V is TRBV5-4; 8 bases fit TRBD2. The germline V gene encodes CDR1 SGHNT and CDR2 YYREEE (reference sequence). V lost 4 bases and J lost 5; bases outside the gene matches: 9. The CDR3 totals 15 residues.

The CDR3: CASIDRGTGELFF. DNA of the CDR3: TGTGCCAGCATAGACCGAGGGACCGGGGAGCTGTTTTTT. This sequence joins TRBV3-1 (or the pseudogene TRBV3-2) and TRBJ2-2, with D perhaps matching TRBD2 (5 bases). The CDR3 has 13 amino acids. With 7 bases removed from V and 5 bases from J, the gap between germline ends came to 11 bases. The germline CDR1 and CDR2 sequences are LGHDT and YNNKEL (reference sequence).

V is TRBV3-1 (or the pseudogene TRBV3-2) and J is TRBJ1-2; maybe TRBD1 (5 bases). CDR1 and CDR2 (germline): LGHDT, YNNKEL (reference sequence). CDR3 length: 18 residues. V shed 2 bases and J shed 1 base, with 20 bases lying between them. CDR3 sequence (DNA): TGTGCCAGCAGCCAATTCCTCTGGGGGGAGAACGATAACTATGGCTACACCTTC. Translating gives CASSQFLWGENDNYGYTF.

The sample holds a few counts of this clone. CDR3 sequence (DNA): TGTGCCAGCAGCTTAGCACAGGGTGAGGGAACTGAAGCTTTCTTT. This translates into CASSLAQGEGTEAFF. The rearrangement joins TRBV7-9 to TRBJ1-1; D is possibly TRBD1 (6 bases). Germline V gene sequence: CDR1 SEHNR, CDR2 FQNEAQ (reference sequence). There are 15 residues in the CDR3. V lost 0 bases and J lost 5, with 13 bases in between.

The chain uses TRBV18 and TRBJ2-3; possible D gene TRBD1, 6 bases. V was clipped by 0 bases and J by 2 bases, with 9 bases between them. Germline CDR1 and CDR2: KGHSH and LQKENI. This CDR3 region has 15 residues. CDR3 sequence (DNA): TGTGCCAGCTCACCACCGACAGGTTTCACAGATACGCAGTATTTT. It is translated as CASSPPTGFTDTQYF.

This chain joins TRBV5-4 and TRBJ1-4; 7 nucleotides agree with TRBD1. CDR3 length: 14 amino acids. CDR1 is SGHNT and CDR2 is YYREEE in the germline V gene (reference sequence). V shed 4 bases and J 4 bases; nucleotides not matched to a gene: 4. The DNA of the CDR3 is TGTGCCAGCAGCAGGGGACAGTTTAATGAAAAACTGTTTTTT. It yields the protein CASSRGQFNEKLFF.

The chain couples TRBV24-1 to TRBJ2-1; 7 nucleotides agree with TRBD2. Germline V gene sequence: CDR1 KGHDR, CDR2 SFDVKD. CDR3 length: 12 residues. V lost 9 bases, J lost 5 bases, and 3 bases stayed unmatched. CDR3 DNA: TGTGCCACCGGGACTACAAACAATGAGCAGTTCTTC. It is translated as CATGTTNNEQFF.

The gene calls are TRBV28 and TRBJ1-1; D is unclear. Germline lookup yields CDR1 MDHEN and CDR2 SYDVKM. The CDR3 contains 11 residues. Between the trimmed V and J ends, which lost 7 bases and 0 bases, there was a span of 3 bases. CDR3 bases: TGTGCCAGCACCATGAACACTGAAGCTTTCTTT. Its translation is CASTMNTEAFF.

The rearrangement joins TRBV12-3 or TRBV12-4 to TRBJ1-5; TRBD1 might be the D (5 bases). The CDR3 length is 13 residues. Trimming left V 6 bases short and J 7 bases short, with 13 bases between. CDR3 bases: TGTGCCAGCAGCGCCCTTCAGGGACAGCCCCAGCATTTT. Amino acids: CASSALQGQPQHF.

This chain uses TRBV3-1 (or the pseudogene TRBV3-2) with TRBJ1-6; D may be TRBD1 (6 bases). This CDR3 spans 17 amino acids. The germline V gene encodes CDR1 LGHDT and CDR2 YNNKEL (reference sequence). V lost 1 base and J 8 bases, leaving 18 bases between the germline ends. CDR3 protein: CASSQGPGGGFDSPLHF. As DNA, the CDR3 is TGTGCCAGCAGCCAAGGCCCGGGGGGGGGCTTTGATTCACCCCTCCACTTT.

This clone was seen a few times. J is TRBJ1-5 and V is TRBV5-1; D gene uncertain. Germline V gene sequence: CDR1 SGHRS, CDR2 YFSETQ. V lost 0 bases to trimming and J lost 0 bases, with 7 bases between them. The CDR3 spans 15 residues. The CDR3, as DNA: TGCGCCAGCAGCTTGGGACAATATAGCAATCAGCCCCAGCATTTT. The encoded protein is CASSLGQYSNQPQHF.

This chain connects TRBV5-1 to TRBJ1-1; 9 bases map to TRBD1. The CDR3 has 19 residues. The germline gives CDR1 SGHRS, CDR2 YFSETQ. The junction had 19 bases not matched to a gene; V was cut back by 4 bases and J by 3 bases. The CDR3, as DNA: TGCGCCAGCAGCCTCGGGGGCTGGGGGGACAGGGAACGGTACACTGAAGCTTTCTTT. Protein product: CASSLGGWGDRERYTEAFF. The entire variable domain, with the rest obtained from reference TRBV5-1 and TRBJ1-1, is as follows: KAGVTQTPRYLIKTRGQQVTLSCSPISGHRSVSWYQQTPGQGLQFLFEYFSETQRNKGNFPGRFSGRQFSNSRSEMNVSTLELGDSALYLCASSLGGWGDRERYTEAFFGQGTRLTVV.

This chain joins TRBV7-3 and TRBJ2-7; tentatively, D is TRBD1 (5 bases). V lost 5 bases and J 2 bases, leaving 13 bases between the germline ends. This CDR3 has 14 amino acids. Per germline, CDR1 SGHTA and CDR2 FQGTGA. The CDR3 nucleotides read TGTGCCAGCAGCCCCAGGGATCATACCTACGAGCAGTACTTC. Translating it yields CASSPRDHTYEQYF.

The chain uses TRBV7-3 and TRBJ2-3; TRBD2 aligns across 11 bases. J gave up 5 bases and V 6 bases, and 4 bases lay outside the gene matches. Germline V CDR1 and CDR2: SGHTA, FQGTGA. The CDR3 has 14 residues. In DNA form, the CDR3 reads TGTGCCAGCAGTCCGACTAGCGGGAAAGATACGCAGTATTTT. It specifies CASSPTSGKDTQYF.

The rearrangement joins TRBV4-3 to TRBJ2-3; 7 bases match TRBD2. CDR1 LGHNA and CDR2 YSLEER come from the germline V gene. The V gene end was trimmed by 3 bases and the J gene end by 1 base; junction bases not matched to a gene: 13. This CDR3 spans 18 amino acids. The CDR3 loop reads CASSQEPSGSSGTDTQYF. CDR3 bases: TGCGCCAGCAGCCAGGAGCCTAGCGGTTCCAGCGGCACAGATACGCAGTATTTT.

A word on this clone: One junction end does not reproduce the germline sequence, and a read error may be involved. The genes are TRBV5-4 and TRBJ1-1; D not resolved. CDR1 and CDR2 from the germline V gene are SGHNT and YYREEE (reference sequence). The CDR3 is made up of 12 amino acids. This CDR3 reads CASRFGDTEAFF. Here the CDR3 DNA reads TGTGCCAGCCGCTTCGGGGACACTGAAGCTTTCTTT.

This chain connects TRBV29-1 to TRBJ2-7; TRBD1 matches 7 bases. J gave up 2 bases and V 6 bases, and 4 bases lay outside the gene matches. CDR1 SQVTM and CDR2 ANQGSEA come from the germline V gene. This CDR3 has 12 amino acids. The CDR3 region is CSVRQGPYEQYF. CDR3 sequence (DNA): TGCAGCGTAAGACAGGGCCCCTACGAGCAGTACTTC.

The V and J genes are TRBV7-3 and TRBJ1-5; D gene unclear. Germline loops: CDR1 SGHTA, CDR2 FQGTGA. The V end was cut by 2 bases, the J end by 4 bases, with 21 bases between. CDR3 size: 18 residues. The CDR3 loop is CASSLSLADPIPNQPQHF. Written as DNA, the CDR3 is TGTGCCAGCAGCTTATCCCTAGCAGACCCAATTCCTAATCAGCCCCAGCATTTT.

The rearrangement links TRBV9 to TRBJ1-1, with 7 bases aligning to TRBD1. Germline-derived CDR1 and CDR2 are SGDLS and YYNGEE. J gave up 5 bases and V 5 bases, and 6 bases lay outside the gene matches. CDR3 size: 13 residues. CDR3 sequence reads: CASSMGTATEAFF. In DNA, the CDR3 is TGTGCCAGCAGTATGGGGACAGCGACTGAAGCTTTCTTT.

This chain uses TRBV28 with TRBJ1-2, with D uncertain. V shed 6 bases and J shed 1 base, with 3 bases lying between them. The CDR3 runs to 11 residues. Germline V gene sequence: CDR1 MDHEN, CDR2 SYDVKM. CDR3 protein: CASSLNYGYTF. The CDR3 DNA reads TGTGCCAGCAGCCTTAACTATGGCTACACCTTC.

In DNA form, the CDR3 reads TGTGCCACCAGTGATCCCGGACAGGGTACCTACAATGAGCAGTTCTTC. This translates into CATSDPGQGTYNEQFF. This chain links TRBV24-1 with TRBJ2-1, with 8 bases fitting TRBD1. In germline, CDR1 is KGHDR, CDR2 SFDVKD. The CDR3 covers 16 residues. With V trimmed by 3 bases and J by 2 bases, 5 bases remained unmatched.

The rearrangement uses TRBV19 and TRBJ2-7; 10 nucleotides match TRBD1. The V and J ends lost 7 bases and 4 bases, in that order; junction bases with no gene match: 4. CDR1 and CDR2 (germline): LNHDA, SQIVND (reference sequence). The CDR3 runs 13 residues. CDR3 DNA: TGTGCCAGTAAAGGGACAGGGGAATACGAGCAGTACTTC. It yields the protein CASKGTGEYEQYF.

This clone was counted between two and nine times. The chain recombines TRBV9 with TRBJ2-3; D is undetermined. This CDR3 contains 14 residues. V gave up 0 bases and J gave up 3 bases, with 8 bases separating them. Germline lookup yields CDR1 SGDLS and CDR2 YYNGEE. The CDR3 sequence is CASSVGTETDTQYF. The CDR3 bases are TGTGCCAGCAGCGTAGGAACAGAGACAGATACGCAGTATTTT.